This is a list of T cell receptor beta chains from one sample in a study of T cells in Graves' hyperthyroidism and ophthalmopathy. TCRdb reprocessed the multiplex PCR reads via MiXCR and lists one record per CDR3 protein. The table lists around 440,000 distinct CDR3 sequences, approximately 15% of them singletons, with 11% to 15% in the top ten. Sequencing was carried out using blood. The source is a woman aged 18-29 years with Graves' hyperthyroidism. Both conserved end residues are trimmed from each CDR3. The size field is filled for only some rows; it gives once, few, many or a size class.

size	V	CDR3
NA	TRBV7-2	ASSSRREAAYEQY
many	TRBV9	ASSVMPDSSGEQY
few	TRBV7-6	ASSHSTGFGEQY
NA	TRBV6-2/TRBV6-3	ASSYSGASGYNEQF
NA	TRBV6-2/TRBV6-3	ASSYSRTSNQPQH
NA	TRBV5-6	ASSRLGEQETQY
NA	TRBV29-1	SALRQGEQY
few	TRBV7-2	ASSLTPQGSNEQY
few	TRBV29-1	SLWTQQGKGTQY
NA	TRBV20-1	SAKPGGNSPLH
many	TRBV20-1	SAQTGGPYGYT
few	TRBV3-1	ASSFRGLANTEAF
many	TRBV12-3/TRBV12-4	ASTPYGGPGNQPQH
many	TRBV3-1	ASSQGEIWGNQPQH
many	TRBV2	ASRTGSSYNEQF
NA	TRBV25-1	ASSPGASGPYGYT
few	TRBV20-1	SARTRRLDSTGVRNEQF
NA	TRBV27	ASSFVPPGGEQY
NA	TRBV5-5	ASSYNSQGEQY
NA	TRBV29-1	SVEASGANVLT
many	TRBV11-2	ASSSPRTYNYGYT
many	TRBV12-5	ASGFYGTVDGYT
NA	TRBV6-1	ASTQPGSDEQF
many	TRBV10-3	AISGRGDTDTQY
NA	TRBV12-3/TRBV12-4	ASSLTTGQPQH
many	TRBV18	ASSPRGHSYNEQF
NA	TRBV2	ASSATGSPDSNQPQH
many	TRBV10-3	AIRTDPRGEQF
few	TRBV6-2/TRBV6-3	ASRRQTGTGESPLH
many	TRBV2	ASTSGTSGTDTQY
NA	TRBV7-9	ASSPPPRFSGANVLT
NA	TRBV20-1	SARDFVDGNSPLH
NA	TRBV15	ATSRVGRAYNEQF
many	TRBV20-1	SARDGGRVNEQF
many	TRBV7-9	ASSLGAAAGTEAF
many	TRBV28	ASSFVTQAF
many	TRBV10-2	ASSAGIYGYT
NA	TRBV4-1	ASSLRNRDPQH
NA	TRBV9	ASGRVAGDTDTQY
many	TRBV5-1	ASSTTGHSAETQY
NA	TRBV24-1	ATSVSTPRPDYT
many	TRBV11-2	ASSSEGLLSTGELF
NA	TRBV6-2/TRBV6-3	ASSYTESYEQY
few	TRBV29-1	SVTPYSGNTIY
many	TRBV18	ASSPPSVSEQY
many	TRBV28	ASSSSGTGGEGYT
many	TRBV5-6	ASSFILTGVNYEQY
many	TRBV7-6	ASSRTSTNEKLF
many	TRBV3-1	ASSHRTREREQETQY
NA	TRBV15	ATAQVRGNSPLH